Listed below are T cell receptor beta chains from one sample, sequenced in a study of OX40 agonist ivuxolimab in advanced cancers. This table comes from immunoSEQ multiplex PCR, and its TCRdb copy is limited to in-frame clones, with some not included. The sample lists approximately 49,000 clones; 70% to 90% were seen once. This specimen was CD4+ or CD8+ T cells sorted from blood, taken in a trial of the OX40 agonist ivuxolimab. These receptors came from an adult with an advanced solid tumor such as melanoma, head and neck, liver or kidney cancer. The CDR3 runs from the conserved cysteine through the conserved F or W. The D gene is left open where the match is weak. Clone size is not always given. Where it is, it says once, few, many or a class for expanded clones.

cdr3_length	j_call	clone_size	v_call	d_call	cdr3_aa	cdr3_nt
13	TRBJ1-2	once	TRBV13	-	CASSLQGTYGYTF	TGTGCCAGCAGCTTACAGGGGACCTATGGCTACACCTTC
14	TRBJ2-5	-	TRBV7-3	TRBD2	CASSSGLAGATQYF	TGTGCCAGCAGCTCGGGACTAGCGGGAGCGACCCAGTACTTC
15	TRBJ2-7	-	TRBV11-2	-	CASSPNPGSAYEQYF	TGTGCCAGCAGCCCAAATCCCGGGAGCGCCTACGAGCAGTACTTC
14	TRBJ2-1	-	TRBV6-5	TRBD2	CASKLTSGNNEQFF	TGTGCCAGCAAGCTGACTAGCGGGAACAATGAGCAGTTCTTC
15	TRBJ1-5	-	TRBV28	-	CASSLSTGLARTQHF	TGTGCCAGCAGTCTGAGTACAGGGCTAGCCAGGACCCAGCATTTT
14	TRBJ2-7	-	TRBV5-1	-	CASSRGLITYEQYF	TGCGCCAGCAGCCGCGGATTGATCACCTACGAGCAGTACTTC
14	TRBJ1-2	-	TRBV28	-	CASSQRRGFYGYTF	TGTGCCAGCAGTCAACGGAGGGGGTTCTATGGCTACACCTTC
17	TRBJ2-1	few	TRBV11-2	TRBD2	CASSLAGGTWAYNEQFF	TGTGCCAGCAGCTTAGCGGGAGGTACCTGGGCCTACAATGAGCAGTTCTTC
14	TRBJ2-1	-	TRBV27	-	CASSSLQGGDEQFF	TGTGCCAGCAGTTCGTTACAGGGTGGCGATGAGCAGTTCTTC
15	TRBJ2-7	-	TRBV6-1	TRBD1	CASSEVSGQIYEQYF	TGTGCCAGCAGTGAAGTGTCGGGACAGATCTACGAGCAGTACTTC
13	TRBJ2-5	-	TRBV14	-	CASSRTLQETQYF	TGTGCCAGCAGTCGAACCCTTCAAGAGACCCAGTACTTC
11	TRBJ2-1	-	TRBV7-8	-	CASSLLNEQFF	TGTGCCAGCAGCTTATTGAATGAGCAGTTCTTC
14	TRBJ2-1	-	TRBV5-1	TRBD1	CASRLVAGGDEQFF	TGCGCCAGCAGGTTAGTAGCAGGGGGCGACGAGCAGTTCTTC
14	TRBJ2-1	-	TRBV19	-	CASSMRQAPSEQFF	TGTGCCAGTAGTATGAGACAGGCTCCCAGTGAGCAGTTCTTC
15	TRBJ2-2	-	TRBV19	-	CATGVGQPNTGELFF	TGTGCCACCGGGGTGGGGCAGCCGAACACCGGGGAGCTGTTTTTT
11	TRBJ2-7	-	TRBV20-1	-	CSARGAYEQYF	TGCAGTGCTAGAGGGGCGTACGAGCAGTACTTC
16	TRBJ1-1	-	TRBV9	TRBD1	CASSVEAGGANTEAFF	TGTGCCAGCAGCGTAGAGGCAGGGGGCGCGAACACTGAAGCTTTCTTT
15	TRBJ2-1	-	TRBV27	TRBD2	CASSAGSGRSNEQFF	TGTGCCAGCAGTGCGGGGAGCGGGAGGAGCAATGAGCAGTTCTTC
14	TRBJ2-7	-	TRBV28	TRBD1	CASSPGQGGKEQYF	TGTGCCAGCAGTCCGGGACAGGGGGGCAAGGAGCAGTACTTC
11	TRBJ1-2	-	TRBV20-1	TRBD1	CSAAGQNGYTF	TGCAGTGCCGCGGGACAGAATGGCTACACCTTC
14	TRBJ1-1	-	TRBV10-3	-	CAISETDMNTEAFF	TGTGCCATCAGTGAAACGGACATGAACACTGAAGCTTTCTTT
12	TRBJ2-5	once	TRBV28	-	CASRAGEETQYF	TGTGCCAGCAGAGCGGGTGAAGAGACCCAGTACTTC
16	TRBJ2-1	-	TRBV2	TRBD1	CASLLGGLSSYNEQFF	TGTGCCAGCTTATTAGGGGGCCTCAGCTCCTACAATGAGCAGTTCTTC
13	TRBJ2-7	-	TRBV6-1	-	CASSAVRGYEQYF	TGTGCCAGCAGTGCTGTCAGGGGCTACGAGCAGTACTTC